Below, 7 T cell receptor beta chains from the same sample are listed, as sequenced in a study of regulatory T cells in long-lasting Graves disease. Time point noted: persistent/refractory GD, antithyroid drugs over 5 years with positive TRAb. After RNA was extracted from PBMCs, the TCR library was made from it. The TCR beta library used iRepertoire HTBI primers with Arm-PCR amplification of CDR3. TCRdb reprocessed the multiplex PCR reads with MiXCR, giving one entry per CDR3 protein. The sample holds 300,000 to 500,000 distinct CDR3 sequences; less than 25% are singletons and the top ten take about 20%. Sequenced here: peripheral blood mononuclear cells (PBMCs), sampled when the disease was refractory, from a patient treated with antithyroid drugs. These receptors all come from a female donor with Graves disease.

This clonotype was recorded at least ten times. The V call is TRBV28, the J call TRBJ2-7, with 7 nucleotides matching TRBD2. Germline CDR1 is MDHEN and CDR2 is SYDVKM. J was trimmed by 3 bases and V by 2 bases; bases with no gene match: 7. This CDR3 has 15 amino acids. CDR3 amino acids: CASSLVTGGYYEQYF. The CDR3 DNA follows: TGTGCCAGCAGTTTAGTCACGGGGGGATACTACGAGCAGTACTTC.

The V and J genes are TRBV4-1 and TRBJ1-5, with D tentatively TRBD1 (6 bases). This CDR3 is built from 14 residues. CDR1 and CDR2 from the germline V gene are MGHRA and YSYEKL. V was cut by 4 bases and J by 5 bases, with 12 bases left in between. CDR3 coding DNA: TGCGCCAGCAGCCCGGGACACTCCGATCAGCCCCAGCATTTT. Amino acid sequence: CASSPGHSDQPQHF.

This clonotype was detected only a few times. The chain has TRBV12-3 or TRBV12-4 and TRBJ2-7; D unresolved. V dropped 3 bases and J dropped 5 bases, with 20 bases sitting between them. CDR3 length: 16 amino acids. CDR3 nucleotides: TGTGCCAGCAGTTTGGCGAGAGCGCTCCCTCCTAACGAGCAGTACTTC. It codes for CASSLARALPPNEQYF.

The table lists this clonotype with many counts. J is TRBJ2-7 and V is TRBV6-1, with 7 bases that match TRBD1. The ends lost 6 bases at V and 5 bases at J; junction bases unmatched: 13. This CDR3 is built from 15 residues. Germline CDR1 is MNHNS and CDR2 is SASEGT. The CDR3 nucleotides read TGTGCCAGCAGGTCGACAGGGTCGAGAATCAACGAGCAGTACTTC. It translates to CASRSTGSRINEQYF.

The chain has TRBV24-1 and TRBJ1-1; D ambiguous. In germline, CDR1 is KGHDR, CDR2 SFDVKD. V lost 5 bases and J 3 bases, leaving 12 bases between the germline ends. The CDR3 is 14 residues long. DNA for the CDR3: TGTGCCACCAGTGCCGCCCGGGGTGACACTGAAGCTTTCTTT. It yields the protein CATSAARGDTEAFF.

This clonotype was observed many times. Here the CDR3 reads CASRSATNTEAFF. The CDR3, as DNA: TGTGCCAGCAGGTCGGCCACGAACACTGAAGCTTTCTTT. V is TRBV12-3 or TRBV12-4 and J is TRBJ1-1; D is unclear. The V and J ends lost 6 bases and 1 base respectively, with 9 bases between them. The CDR3 sequence is 13 residues long.

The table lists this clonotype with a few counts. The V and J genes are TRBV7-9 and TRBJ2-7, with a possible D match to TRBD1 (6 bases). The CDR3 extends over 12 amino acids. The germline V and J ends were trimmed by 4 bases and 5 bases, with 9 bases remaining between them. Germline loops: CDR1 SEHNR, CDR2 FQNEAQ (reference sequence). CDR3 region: CASSSAGDEQYF. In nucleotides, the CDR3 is TGTGCCAGCAGCTCCGCAGGGGACGAGCAGTACTTC.